The rows below give T cell receptor beta chains drawn from one sample of a study of T cells in tuberculosis. Using immunoSEQ multiplex PCR, the repertoire was profiled, and TCRdb retains in-frame clones only, with some absent. The data contain approximately 35,000 clones, approximately 97% of them singletons. Sequencing input: PBMCs. These receptors were obtained from a donor between 10 and 35 years old with latent tuberculosis or without tuberculosis infection. Both conserved end residues are part of each CDR3. D genes are given only for firm matches. Where a row states a size, it is once, few, many or the class of an expanded clone; other rows omit it.

v_gene,j_gene,d_gene,abundance,CDR3aa,CDR3nt
TRBV29-1,TRBJ2-7,NA,once,CSVEEAGAGEQYF,TGCAGCGTTGAAGAGGCCGGAGCGGGCGAGCAGTACTTC
TRBV9,TRBJ2-2,NA,once,CASGLRVQNTGELFF,TGTGCCAGCGGACTCCGGGTCCAGAACACCGGGGAGCTGTTTTTT
TRBV9,TRBJ2-7,TRBD1,NA,CASSLDRGPYEQYF,TGTGCCAGCTCCTTGGACAGGGGGCCCTACGAGCAGTACTTC
TRBV2,TRBJ1-4,NA,NA,CASSEESRWLFF,TGTGCCAGCAGTGAAGAGAGCCGGTGGCTGTTTTTT
TRBV2,TRBJ2-2,NA,NA,CASRSGTGNTGELFF,TGTGCCAGCAGAAGCGGGACAGGGAACACCGGGGAGCTGTTTTTT
TRBV15,TRBJ1-4,TRBD1,NA,CATSTQRGTGGTEKLFF,TGTGCCACCAGCACCCAGAGAGGGACAGGGGGCACTGAAAAACTGTTTTTT
TRBV5-6,TRBJ2-3,NA,NA,CASSWEPSTDTQYF,TGTGCCAGCAGCTGGGAGCCAAGCACAGATACGCAGTATTTT
TRBV5-1,TRBJ1-5,TRBD1,NA,CASSTTGLQPQHF,TGCGCCAGCAGCACGACAGGGCTCCAGCCCCAGCATTTT
TRBV27,TRBJ2-3,NA,NA,CASSISELAGDTQYF,TGTGCCAGCAGCATTTCGGAGCTAGCCGGAGATACGCAGTATTTT
TRBV28,TRBJ1-1,NA,NA,CASRSTERTEAFF,TGTGCCAGCAGATCGACAGAAAGAACTGAAGCTTTCTTT
TRBV2,TRBJ1-4,TRBD1,NA,CASSLGQGTKLFF,TGTGCCAGCAGCCTCGGACAGGGAACAAAACTGTTTTTT
TRBV19,TRBJ1-1,NA,NA,CASSITAEAFF,TGTGCCAGTAGTATAACAGCTGAAGCTTTCTTT
TRBV20-1,TRBJ1-2,NA,NA,CSAQNYGYTF,TGCAGTGCTCAGAACTATGGCTACACCTTC
TRBV5-1,TRBJ2-7,NA,NA,CASSLDSVSGGGYEQYF,TGCGCCAGCAGCTTGGATTCTGTTTCGGGGGGCGGCTACGAGCAGTACTTC
TRBV15,TRBJ2-1,TRBD2,NA,CATSRIAGGAYNEQFF,TGTGCCACCAGCAGGATTGCGGGGGGCGCCTACAATGAGCAGTTCTTC
TRBV9,TRBJ2-7,TRBD2,NA,CASSGGTSGGSTYEQYF,TGTGCCAGCAGCGGCGGGACTAGCGGGGGGTCTACTTACGAGCAGTACTTC
TRBV19,TRBJ1-4,NA,NA,CASSARERGEKLFF,TGTGCCAGTAGTGCCAGGGAGCGGGGAGAAAAACTGTTTTTT
TRBV19,TRBJ2-7,TRBD1,NA,CASSTGQGVYEQYF,TGTGCCAGTAGTACCGGACAGGGAGTCTACGAGCAGTACTTC
TRBV19,TRBJ2-1,NA,NA,CASSRTYGPMPFF,TGTGCCAGTAGTCGAACGTATGGCCCCATGCCGTTCTTC
TRBV28,TRBJ2-7,TRBD1,NA,CASSSPPGQGGEQYF,TGTGCCAGCAGTTCCCCGCCGGGACAGGGGGGAGAGCAGTACTTC
TRBV5-6,TRBJ1-1,NA,NA,CASSLIWGQGITFF,NA
TRBV5-1,TRBJ1-4,TRBD1,NA,CASSPGTGFEKLFF,TGCGCCAGCAGCCCCGGGACAGGGTTTGAAAAACTGTTTTTT
TRBV29-1,TRBJ2-1,NA,NA,CSVEDSWNYNEQFF,TGCAGCGTTGAGGACAGCTGGAACTACAATGAGCAGTTCTTC
TRBV2,TRBJ2-3,TRBD2,NA,CASRPLADTDTQYF,TGTGCCAGCAGACCCCTAGCGGACACAGATACGCAGTATTTT
TRBV28,TRBJ1-2,NA,NA,CASSLIRQYGYTF,TGTGCCAGCAGTTTAATCAGGCAATATGGCTACACCTTC
TRBV10-3,TRBJ2-3,NA,NA,CAISDLDSRTDTQYF,TGTGCCATCAGTGACTTAGACAGCCGCACAGATACGCAGTATTTT
TRBV11-2,TRBJ2-7,NA,NA,CASSSHREQYF,TGTGCCAGCAGCTCTCACAGGGAGCAGTACTTC
TRBV11-2,TRBJ1-2,NA,NA,CASSPDTNYGYTF,TGTGCCAGCAGCCCGGACACCAACTATGGCTACACCTTC
TRBV5-1,TRBJ1-5,NA,NA,CASSSGPDQPQHF,TGCGCCAGCAGTTCAGGGCCGGATCAGCCCCAGCATTTT
TRBV19,TRBJ1-2,TRBD1,NA,CASSIDFTGGANGYTF,TGTGCCAGTAGTATAGATTTCACAGGGGGCGCGAATGGCTACACCTTC
TRBV19,TRBJ2-7,TRBD2,once,CASSISPGLAGGEQYF,TGTGCCAGTAGTATCTCTCCGGGACTAGCGGGAGGCGAGCAGTACTTC
TRBV6-1,TRBJ1-5,NA,once,CASSENLTGALYSNQPQHF,TGTGCCAGCAGTGAAAACCTGACAGGAGCCCTCTATAGCAATCAGCCCCAGCATTTT
TRBV6-1,TRBJ2-7,NA,NA,CASRDTVTYEQYF,TGTGCCAGCAGAGATACAGTAACCTACGAGCAGTACTTC
TRBV9,TRBJ1-1,NA,NA,CASSVVEEQRAFF,TGTGCCAGCAGCGTAGTTGAGGAGCAGAGAGCTTTCTTT
TRBV6-4,TRBJ1-1,TRBD1,NA,CASRIEPDRGAEAFF,TGTGCCAGCAGAATAGAACCCGACAGGGGCGCTGAAGCTTTCTTT
TRBV10-3,TRBJ2-2,NA,NA,CATHWTEVSTGELFF,TGTGCCACCCATTGGACAGAAGTGAGCACCGGGGAGCTGTTTTTT